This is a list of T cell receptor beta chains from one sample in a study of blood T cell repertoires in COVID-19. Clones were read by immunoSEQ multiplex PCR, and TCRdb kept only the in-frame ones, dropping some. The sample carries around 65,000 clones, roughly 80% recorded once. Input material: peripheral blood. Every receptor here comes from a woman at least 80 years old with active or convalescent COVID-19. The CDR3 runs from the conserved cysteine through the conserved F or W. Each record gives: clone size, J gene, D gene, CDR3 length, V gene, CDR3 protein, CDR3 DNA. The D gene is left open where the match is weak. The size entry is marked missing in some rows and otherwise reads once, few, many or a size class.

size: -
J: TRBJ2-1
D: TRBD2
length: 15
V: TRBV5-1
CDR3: CASSLSSGDGDEQFF
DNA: TGCGCCAGCAGCTTATCGAGCGGGGACGGGGATGAGCAGTTCTTC

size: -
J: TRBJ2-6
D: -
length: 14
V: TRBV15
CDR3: CATSRSSGANVLTF
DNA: TGTGCCACCAGCAGGAGCTCTGGGGCCAACGTCCTGACTTTC

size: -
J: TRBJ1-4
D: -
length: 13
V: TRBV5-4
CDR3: CASSFRFRGELFF
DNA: TGTGCCAGCAGCTTTCGCTTCCGGGGGGAACTGTTTTTT

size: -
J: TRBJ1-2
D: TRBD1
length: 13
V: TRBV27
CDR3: CASRGDRAYGYTF
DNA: TGTGCCAGCAGGGGGGACAGGGCATATGGCTACACCTTC

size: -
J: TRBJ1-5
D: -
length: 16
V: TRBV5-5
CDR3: CASSFRQDFGNQPQHF
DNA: TGTGCCAGCAGCTTCCGACAGGACTTTGGCAATCAGCCCCAGCATTTT

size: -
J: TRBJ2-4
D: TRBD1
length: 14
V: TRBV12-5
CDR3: CASGPPGQGNIQYF
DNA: TGTGCTAGTGGTCCGCCGGGACAGGGAAACATTCAGTACTTC

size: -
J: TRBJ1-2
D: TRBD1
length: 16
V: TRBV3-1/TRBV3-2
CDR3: CASRGTGGEAVYGYTF
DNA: TGTGCCAGCAGGGGGACAGGGGGCGAGGCGGTGTACGGCTACACCTTC

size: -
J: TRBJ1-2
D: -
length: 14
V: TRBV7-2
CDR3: CASSLQGSPYGYTF
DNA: TGTGCCAGCAGCTTACAGGGGTCCCCCTATGGCTACACCTTC

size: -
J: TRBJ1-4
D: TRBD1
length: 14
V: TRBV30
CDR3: CAWSTDRGNEKLFF
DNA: TGTGCCTGGAGTACGGACAGGGGAAATGAAAAACTGTTTTTT

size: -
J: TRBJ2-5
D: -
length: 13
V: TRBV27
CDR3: CASSSDYEETQYF
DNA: TGTGCCAGCAGTTCGGACTACGAGGAGACCCAGTACTTC

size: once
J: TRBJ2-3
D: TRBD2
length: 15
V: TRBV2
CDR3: CASRDPGGPGDTQYF
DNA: TGTGCCAGCAGGGACCCGGGGGGGCCGGGAGATACGCAGTATTTT

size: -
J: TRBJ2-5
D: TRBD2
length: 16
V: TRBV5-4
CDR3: CASSPGLAGDQETQYF
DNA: TGTGCCAGCAGCCCAGGACTAGCGGGGGACCAAGAGACCCAGTACTTC